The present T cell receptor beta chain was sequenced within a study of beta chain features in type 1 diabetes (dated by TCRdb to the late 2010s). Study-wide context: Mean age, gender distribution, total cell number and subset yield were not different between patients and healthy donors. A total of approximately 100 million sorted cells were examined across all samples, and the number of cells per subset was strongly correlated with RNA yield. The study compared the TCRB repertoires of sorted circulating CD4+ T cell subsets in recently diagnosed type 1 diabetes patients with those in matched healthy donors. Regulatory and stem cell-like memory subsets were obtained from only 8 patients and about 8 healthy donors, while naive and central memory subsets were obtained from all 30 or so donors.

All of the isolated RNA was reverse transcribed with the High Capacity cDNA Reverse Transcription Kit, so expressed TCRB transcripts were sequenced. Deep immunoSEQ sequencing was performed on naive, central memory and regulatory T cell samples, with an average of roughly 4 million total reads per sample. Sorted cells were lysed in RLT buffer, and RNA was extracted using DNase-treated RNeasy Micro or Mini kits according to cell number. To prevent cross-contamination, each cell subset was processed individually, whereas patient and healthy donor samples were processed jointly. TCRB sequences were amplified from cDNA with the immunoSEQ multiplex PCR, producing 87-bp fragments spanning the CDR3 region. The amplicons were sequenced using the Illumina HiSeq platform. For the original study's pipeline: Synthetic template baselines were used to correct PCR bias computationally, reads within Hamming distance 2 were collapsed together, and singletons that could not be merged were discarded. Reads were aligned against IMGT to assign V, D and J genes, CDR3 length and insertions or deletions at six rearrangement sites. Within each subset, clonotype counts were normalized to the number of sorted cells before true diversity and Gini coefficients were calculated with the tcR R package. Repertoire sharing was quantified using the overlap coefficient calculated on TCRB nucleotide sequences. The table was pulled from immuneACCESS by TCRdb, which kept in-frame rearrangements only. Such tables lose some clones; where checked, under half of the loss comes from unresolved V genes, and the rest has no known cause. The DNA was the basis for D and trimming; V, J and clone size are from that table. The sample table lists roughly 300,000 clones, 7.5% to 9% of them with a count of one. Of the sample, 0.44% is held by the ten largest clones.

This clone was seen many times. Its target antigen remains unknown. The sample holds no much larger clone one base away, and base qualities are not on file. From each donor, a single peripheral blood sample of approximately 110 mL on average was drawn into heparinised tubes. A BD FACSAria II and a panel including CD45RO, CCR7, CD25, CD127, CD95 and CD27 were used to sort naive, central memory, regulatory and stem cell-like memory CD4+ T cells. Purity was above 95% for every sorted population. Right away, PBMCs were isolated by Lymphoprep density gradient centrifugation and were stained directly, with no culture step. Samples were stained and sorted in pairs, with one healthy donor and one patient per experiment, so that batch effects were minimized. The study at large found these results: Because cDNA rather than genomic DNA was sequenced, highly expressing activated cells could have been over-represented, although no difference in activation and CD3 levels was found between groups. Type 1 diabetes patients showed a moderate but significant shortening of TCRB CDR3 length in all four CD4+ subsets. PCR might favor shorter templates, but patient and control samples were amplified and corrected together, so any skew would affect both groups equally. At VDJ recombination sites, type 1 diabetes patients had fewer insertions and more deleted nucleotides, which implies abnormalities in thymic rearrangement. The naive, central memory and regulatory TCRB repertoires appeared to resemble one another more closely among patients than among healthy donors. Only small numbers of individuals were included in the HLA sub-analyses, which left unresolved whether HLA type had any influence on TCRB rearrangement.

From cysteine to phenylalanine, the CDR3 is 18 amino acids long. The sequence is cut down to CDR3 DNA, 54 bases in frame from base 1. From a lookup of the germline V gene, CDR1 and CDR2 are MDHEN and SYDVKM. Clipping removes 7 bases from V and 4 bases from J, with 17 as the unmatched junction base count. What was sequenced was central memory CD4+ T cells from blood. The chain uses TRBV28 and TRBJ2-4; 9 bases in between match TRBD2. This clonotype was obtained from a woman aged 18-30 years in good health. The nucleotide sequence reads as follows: TGTGCCAGCACCTGGCGGGAGGGCCTACTGGCGGGGAAAAACATTCAGTACTTC. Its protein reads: CASTWREGLLAGKNIQYF.